This T cell receptor (beta chain) was sequenced during a study of OX40 agonist ivuxolimab in advanced cancers. Libraries were prepared by immunoSEQ multiplex PCR; TCRdb keeps only in-frame clonotypes and omits some of them. This sample has around 97,000 clones; about 84% occur once, and the top ten carry roughly 5%. Worth noting for this clone: The conserved closing phenylalanine or tryptophan is absent in this CDR3, likely reflecting a read error.

With 3 bases removed from V and 4 bases from J, the gap between germline ends came to 7 bases. Per germline, CDR1 SEHNR and CDR2 FQNEAQ (reference sequence). The length of the CDR3 is 12 residues. The sequencing here drew on CD4+ or CD8+ T cells sorted from blood, taken in a trial of the OX40 agonist ivuxolimab. The sequence came from an adult with an advanced solid tumor such as melanoma, head and neck, liver or kidney cancer. This chain joins TRBV7-9 and TRBJ2-7; D unclear. The CDR3 DNA reads TGTGCCAGCAGCTTCCTTGAATACGAGCAGTACCTC. It encodes CASSFLEYEQYL.